The sequence of this TCR beta chain was determined in a study of PD-1 blockade in classical Hodgkin lymphoma. Some clones are missing from TCRdb's copy, which holds only in-frame ones; the method was immunoSEQ multiplex PCR. The sample comprises about 16,000 clones, around 93% of which are singletons, and roughly 0.5% rests with the top ten. Worth noting for this clone: Its target is unknown.

Germline CDR1 SGHNT, CDR2 YYREEE (reference sequence). There are 14 residues in the CDR3. With 2 bases removed from V and 0 bases from J, the gap between germline ends came to 8 bases. Findings and limits, study-wide: The drivers behind the repertoire differences, possibly disease activity or prior therapy, remain undefined. Before treatment, TCR diversity in newly diagnosed patients was reportedly lower than in healthy donors.

Time point described: newly diagnosed, previously untreated cHL patient sample. Purified CD4+ T cells were obtained from thawed PBMCs through magnetic negative selection. This TCR was sampled from a human donor with classical Hodgkin lymphoma. The gene calls are TRBV5-4 and TRBJ1-2, with unresolved D. Material: CD4+ T cells from blood. The CDR3 DNA sequence: TGTGCCAGCAGCTTATTCAGGACTAACTATGGCTACACCTTC. Translation: CASSLFRTNYGYTF. Together with reference TRBV5-4 and TRBJ1-2, the CDR3 gives the full variable domain: ETGVTQSPTHLIKTRGQQVTLRCSSQSGHNTVSWYQQALGQGPQFIFQYYREEENGRGNFPPRFSGLQFPNYSSELNVNALELDDSALYLCASSLFRTNYGYTFGSGTRLTVV.